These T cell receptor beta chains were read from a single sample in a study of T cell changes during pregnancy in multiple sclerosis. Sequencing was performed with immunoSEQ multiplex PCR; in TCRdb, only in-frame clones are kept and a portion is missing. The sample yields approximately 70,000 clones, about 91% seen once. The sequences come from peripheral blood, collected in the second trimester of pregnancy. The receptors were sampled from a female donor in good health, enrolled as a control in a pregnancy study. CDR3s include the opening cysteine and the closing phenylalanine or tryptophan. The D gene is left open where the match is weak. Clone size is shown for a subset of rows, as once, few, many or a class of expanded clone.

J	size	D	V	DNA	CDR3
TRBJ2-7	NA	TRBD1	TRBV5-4	TGTGCCAGCAGCTTGGGGGACAGGATCAACGAGCAGTACTTC	CASSLGDRINEQYF
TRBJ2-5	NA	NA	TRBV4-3	TGCGCCAGCAGCCAAAGGCAGGGGAACCAAGAGACCCAGTACTTC	CASSQRQGNQETQYF
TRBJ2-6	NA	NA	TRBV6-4	TGTGCCAGCAGTGACTCTTACTCTGGGGCCAACGTCCTGACTTTC	CASSDSYSGANVLTF
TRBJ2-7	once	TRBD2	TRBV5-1	TGCGCCAGCAGCCCCGGACTAGCGGGGACCTACGAGCAGTACTTC	CASSPGLAGTYEQYF
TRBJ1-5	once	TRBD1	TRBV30	TGTGCCTGGAGTGGAGGGGGCAGAAGCAATCAGCCCCAGCATTTT	CAWSGGGRSNQPQHF
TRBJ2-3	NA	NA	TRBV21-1	TGTGCCAGCCCTGGGGGGAGCGGGGGTTGGACAGATACGCAGTATTTT	CASPGGSGGWTDTQYF
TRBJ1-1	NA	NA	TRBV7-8	TGTGCCAGCAGCCCTGGAAGGACAGATCAGACTGAAGCTTTCTTT	CASSPGRTDQTEAFF
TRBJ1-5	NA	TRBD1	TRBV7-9	TGTGCCAGCAGCTTAGGGACAGGGAATCAGCCCCAGCATTTT	CASSLGTGNQPQHF
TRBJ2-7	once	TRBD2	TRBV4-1	TGCGCCAGCAGCCAAGAGGTACTAGCGGGATCCTACGAGCAGTACTTC	CASSQEVLAGSYEQYF
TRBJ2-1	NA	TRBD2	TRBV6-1	TGTGCCAGCAGTGAACTCGGCGGGGGGTCCTACAATGAGCAGTTCTTC	CASSELGGGSYNEQFF
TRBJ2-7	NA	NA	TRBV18	TGTGCCAGCTCACCACCAGCCCAGGGAAGTCACGAGCAGTACTTC	CASSPPAQGSHEQYF
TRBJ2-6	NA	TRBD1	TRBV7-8	TGTGCCAGCAGCTTCCACTACAGGGGGACGGACTCTGGGGCCAACGTCCTGACTTTC	CASSFHYRGTDSGANVLTF
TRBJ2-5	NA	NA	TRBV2	TGTGCCAGCAGTGGGACAGGTCCTCGGGGGGAGACCCAGTACTTC	CASSGTGPRGETQYF
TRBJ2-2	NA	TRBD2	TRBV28	TGTGCCAGCAGTTCGCCGGGACTAGCGGGAGGAGGGGAGCTGTTTTTT	CASSSPGLAGGGELFF
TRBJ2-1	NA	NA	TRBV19	TGTGCCATCCCCGGCGGCGGGGACTACAATGAGCAGTTCTTC	CAIPGGGDYNEQFF
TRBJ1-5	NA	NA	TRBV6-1	TGTGCCAGCAGTGAAGAGGTCGGGGGGGCTCAGCCCCAGCATTTT	CASSEEVGGAQPQHF
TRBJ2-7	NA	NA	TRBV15	TGTGCCACCAGCAGGGCTATCCGGGACAACCACGAGCAGTACTTC	CATSRAIRDNHEQYF
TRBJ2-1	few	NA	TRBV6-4	TGTGCCAGCAGTGACTCGGAGGGCTCGGTCAATGAGCAGTTCTTC	CASSDSEGSVNEQFF
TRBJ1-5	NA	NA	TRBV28	TGTGCCAGCAGTCCTAAAAATCAGCCCCAGCATTTT	CASSPKNQPQHF
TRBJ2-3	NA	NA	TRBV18	TGTGCCAGCTCACCCGGAGATACGCAGTATTTT	CASSPGDTQYF
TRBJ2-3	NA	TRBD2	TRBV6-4	TGTGCCAGTGCCCGACTAGCGGGGGGGCAGCAGTATTTT	CASARLAGGQQYF
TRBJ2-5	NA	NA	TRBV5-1	TGCGCCAGCAGCTTGGAGGCACCCGGGGAGACCCAGTACTTC	CASSLEAPGETQYF
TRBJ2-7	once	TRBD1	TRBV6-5	TGTGCCAGCAGTTACGTCCGGGACAGGCATTACGAGCAGTACTTC	CASSYVRDRHYEQYF
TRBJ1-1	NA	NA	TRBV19	TGTGCCAGTAGCTCCTGGACAGCCACTGAAGCTTTCTTT	CASSSWTATEAFF
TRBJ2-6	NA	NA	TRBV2	TGTGCCAGCAGTGGGACATCGTCTGGGGCCAACGTCCTGACTTTC	CASSGTSSGANVLTF
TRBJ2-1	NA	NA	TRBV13	TGTGCCAGCAGCCCCTTCAATGAGCAGTTCTTC	CASSPFNEQFF
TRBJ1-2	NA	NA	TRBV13	TGTGCCAGCAGCCTACAGGGAGAAGGCTATGGCTACACCTTC	CASSLQGEGYGYTF
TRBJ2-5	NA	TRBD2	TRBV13	TGTGCCAGCAGCTCGCCCGGGACTATCATAAAAGGGGCAGAGACCCAGTACTTC	CASSSPGTIIKGAETQYF
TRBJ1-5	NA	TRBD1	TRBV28	TGTGCCAGCAGTTTTGGGGGACAGGTCAATCAGCCCCAGCATTTT	CASSFGGQVNQPQHF
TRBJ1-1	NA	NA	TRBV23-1	TGCGCCAGCAGTCCCCTGGGGAGGGGCGGGGGAAACACTGAAGCTTTCTTT	CASSPLGRGGGNTEAFF
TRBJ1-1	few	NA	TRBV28	TGTGCCAGCAGTTTAGCGATTCAGGGGAAAGCTTTCTTT	CASSLAIQGKAFF
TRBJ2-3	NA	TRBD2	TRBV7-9	TGTGCCAGCAGCTTAGGCGGGGGGGCTTCAGATACGCAGTATTTT	CASSLGGGASDTQYF
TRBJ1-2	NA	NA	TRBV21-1	TGTGCCAGCCAAACCCCCGGGACAGGGAGACTATATGGCTACACCTTC	CASQTPGTGRLYGYTF
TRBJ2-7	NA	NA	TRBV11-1	TGTGCCAGCAGCAGCCGGGTGGCCTACGAGCAGTACTTC	CASSSRVAYEQYF
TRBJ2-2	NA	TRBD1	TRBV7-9	TGTGCCAGCAGCCAAGACAGGGCTAACACCGGGGAGCTGTTTTTT	CASSQDRANTGELFF
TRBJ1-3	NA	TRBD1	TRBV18	TGTGCCAGCTCACCCTTCGGACAGGGGTCAGGAAACACCATATATTTT	CASSPFGQGSGNTIYF
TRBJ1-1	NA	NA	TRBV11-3	TGTGCCAGCAGCCGACACAGGAACACTGAAGCTTTCTTT	CASSRHRNTEAFF
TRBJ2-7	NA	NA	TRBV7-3	TGTGCCAGCAGCCTCTCAGCGGGTGAGCAGTACTTC	CASSLSAGEQYF
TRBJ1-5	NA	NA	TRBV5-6	TGTGCCAGCAGCGTCACAGGCAATCAGCCCCAGCATTTT	CASSVTGNQPQHF
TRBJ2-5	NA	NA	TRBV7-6	TGTGCCAGCAGCTATCAAGACAGCCAAGAGACCCAGTACTTC	CASSYQDSQETQYF
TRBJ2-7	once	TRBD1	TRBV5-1	TGCGCCAGCAGCCGGGACAGGGGTCACGAGCAGTACTTC	CASSRDRGHEQYF
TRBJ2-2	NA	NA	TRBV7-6	TGTGCCAGCAGCTTAGTCTCCACCGGGGAGCTGTTTTTT	CASSLVSTGELFF
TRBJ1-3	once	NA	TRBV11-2	TGTGCCAGCAGCTTAGCTTCAGGGCGCTCTGGAAACACCATATATTTT	CASSLASGRSGNTIYF
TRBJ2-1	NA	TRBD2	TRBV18	TGTGCCAGCTCACCAAATGGAGCGGGACGGAAAACTCTCTCCTACAATGAGCAGTTCTTC	CASSPNGAGRKTLSYNEQFF
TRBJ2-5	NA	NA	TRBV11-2	TGTGCCAGCAGCTCCCGGAGGACCCAGTACTTC	CASSSRRTQYF
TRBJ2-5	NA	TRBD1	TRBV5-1	TGCGCCAGCAGCTTGGGTCGGACAGGAGGTGGTGAGACCCAGTACTTC	CASSLGRTGGGETQYF
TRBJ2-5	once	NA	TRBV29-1	TGCAGCGTTGGGGGACAAAAAGCCGTAGAGACCCAGTACTTC	CSVGGQKAVETQYF
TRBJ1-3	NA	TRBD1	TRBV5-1	TGCGCCAGCAGCTTGCAGGGGGCAGGAAACACCATATATTTT	CASSLQGAGNTIYF
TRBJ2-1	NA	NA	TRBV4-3	TGCGCCAGCAGCCAAGATTCGGGACTGATATACAATGAGCAGTTCTTC	CASSQDSGLIYNEQFF
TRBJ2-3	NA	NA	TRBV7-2	TGTGCCAGCAGCTTGTGGCGGGATCGTACAGATACGCAGTATTTT	CASSLWRDRTDTQYF
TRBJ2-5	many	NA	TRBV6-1	TGTGCCAGCAGCCTCCTGCCAGGGACTCAAGAGACCCAGTACTTC	CASSLLPGTQETQYF
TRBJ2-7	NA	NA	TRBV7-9	TGTGCCAGCAGCTTGGGGGGGGCGGAACAGTACTTC	CASSLGGAEQYF
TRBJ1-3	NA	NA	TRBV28	TGTGTCATCGTTAGCAGTGGAAACACCATATATTTT	CVIVSSGNTIYF
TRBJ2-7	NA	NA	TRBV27	TGTGCCAGCCGGAGTATCTCCTACGAGCAGTACTTC	CASRSISYEQYF
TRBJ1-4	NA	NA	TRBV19	TGTGCCAGTAGTATTACAGCGGGGAATGAAAAACTGTTTTTT	CASSITAGNEKLFF